These 15 T cell receptor beta chains were all obtained from the same sample, sequenced in a study of blood T cell repertoires in COVID-19 (dated by TCRdb to 2020 to 2022). Library construction relied on the immunoSEQ multiplex PCR assay. The immuneACCESS repertoire file appears here via TCRdb, limited to in-frame rearrangements. These files lack a portion of the clones; in checked studies, under half of the deficit traces to unresolved V genes, and the cause of the others is not known. The sample table records about 140,000 clones; about 88% of these occur just once. In total, the top ten clones hold 8% to 11% of the sample. Specimen: peripheral blood. The receptors derive from a man in his fifties with active or convalescent COVID-19.

This clone was seen only once. The genes are TRBV5-1 and TRBJ1-2, with TRBD1 identical over 9 bases. The CDR3 totals 14 residues. Germline CDR1 SGHRS, CDR2 YFSETQ. J gave up 8 bases and V 0 bases, and 5 bases lay outside the gene matches. This CDR3 is CASSLAGDRAGYTF. CDR3 nucleotide sequence: TGCGCCAGCAGCTTGGCCGGGGACAGGGCCGGCTACACCTTC.

V usage is TRBV6-5 and J usage is TRBJ2-1; 10 nucleotides align to TRBD2. The CDR3 runs to 15 residues. Unmatched junction bases numbered 8, after V lost 5 bases and J lost 7 bases. CDR1 and CDR2 (germline): MNHEY, SVGAGI. The CDR3 reads CASSTFSGRPNEQFF. The CDR3 DNA reads as TGTGCCAGCAGTACCTTTAGCGGGAGGCCAAATGAGCAGTTCTTC.

The gene calls are TRBV9 and TRBJ2-2; 12 nucleotides align to TRBD1. The junction had 10 bases not matched to a gene; V was cut back by 3 bases and J by 4 bases. Looked up from germline, CDR1 is SGDLS and CDR2 is YYNGEE. This CDR3 is 18 amino acids long. The CDR3 bases are TGTGCCAGCAGCGCACAAACCGGGACAGGGGGCCCCACCGGGGAGCTGTTTTTT. Translation: CASSAQTGTGGPTGELFF.

V usage is TRBV6-2 or TRBV6-3 and J usage is TRBJ2-7, with TRBD2 matching over 16 bases. Germline V CDR1 and CDR2: MNHEY, SVGEGT. Trimming at V came to 2 bases and at J to 3 bases, leaving 10 bases not matched to a gene. The CDR3 spans 19 residues. This chain's CDR3 is CASSYPSTGTSGRVYEQYF. CDR3 DNA: TGTGCCAGCAGTTACCCCTCAACCGGGACTAGCGGGAGGGTCTACGAGCAGTACTTC.

Written as DNA, the CDR3 is TGTGCAAAACAGGGACAGTTAAGGGAGCAGTACTTC. This codes for CAKQGQLREQYF. V usage is TRBV28 and J usage is TRBJ2-7; 7 nucleotides align to TRBD1. This CDR3 is built from 12 residues. Per germline, CDR1 MDHEN and CDR2 SYDVKM.

CDR3 protein: CASSLFQNANEQFF. In DNA form, the CDR3 reads TGTGCCAGCAGTTTATTTCAGAACGCCAATGAGCAGTTCTTC. This chain joins TRBV27 and TRBJ2-1; no clear D gene. V lost 1 base and J 6 bases, leaving 10 bases between the germline ends. Germline V lookup: CDR1 MNHEY, CDR2 SMNVEV (reference sequence). The CDR3 sequence is 14 residues long.

The rearrangement joins TRBV3-1 (or the pseudogene TRBV3-2) to TRBJ2-1; D remains ambiguous. V lost 4 bases, J lost 6 bases, and 10 bases lay in between. Germline V gives CDR1 LGHDT, CDR2 YNNKEL (reference sequence). The CDR3 totals 13 residues. The CDR3 sequence: CASSRIAGNEQFF. The CDR3 coding sequence is TGTGCCAGCAGCCGCATTGCCGGCAATGAGCAGTTCTTC.

This chain connects TRBV7-6 to TRBJ2-7; 11 positions agree with TRBD1. Per the germline V gene, CDR1 is SGHVS and CDR2 is FNYEAQ. V lost 5 bases and J lost 5; bases outside the gene matches: 8. The CDR3 contains 15 residues. CDR3 nucleotides: TGTGCCAGCAGCATTGGACAGGGGGCGATCCACGAGCAGTACTTC. Its translation: CASSIGQGAIHEQYF.

This chain connects TRBV4-1 to TRBJ1-2; a possible D gene is TRBD1 (5 bases). Per the germline V gene, CDR1 is MGHRA and CDR2 is YSYEKL. The V and J ends lost 1 base and 7 bases respectively, with 10 bases between them. The CDR3 runs 13 residues. The CDR3 DNA sequence: TGCGCCAGCAGCCAAGCCGCCGGGGGTGGCTACACCTTC. Translation: CASSQAAGGGYTF.

The rearrangement uses TRBV6-1 and TRBJ2-1; D is perhaps TRBD1 (5 bases). The CDR3 extends over 15 amino acids. Germline CDR1 reads MNHNS; CDR2 reads SASEGT. Deletions cut 8 bases from V and 4 bases from J, with 18 bases between. CDR3 sequence: CASSKGDSIYNEQFF. The CDR3 nucleotides are TGTGCCAGCTCAAAAGGAGACAGTATTTACAATGAGCAGTTCTTC.

This chain joins TRBV5-6 and TRBJ2-7; TRBD2 aligns across 10 bases. Trimming at V came to 1 base and at J to 7 bases, leaving 2 bases not matched to a gene. The CDR3 has 13 amino acids. The V gene's germline CDR1 is SGHDT and CDR2 YYEEEE. The CDR3 DNA follows: TGTGCCAGCAGCTTGCCGGGACTAGCGGAGCAGTACTTC. It codes for CASSLPGLAEQYF.

V usage is TRBV6-1 and J usage is TRBJ1-2; TRBD1 matches at 7 bases. CDR1 and CDR2 from the germline V gene are MNHNS and SASEGT. With 6 bases clipped from V and 8 bases from J, the junction kept 6 bases outside the gene matches. This CDR3 region has 12 residues. CDR3 region: CASSSNRGGYTF. As DNA, the CDR3 is TGTGCCAGCAGCTCCAACAGGGGAGGCTACACCTTC.

The CDR3 DNA reads TGTGCCATTTCGGACAGGGGTGGCAATCAGCCCCAGCATTTT. It encodes CAISDRGGNQPQHF. The V gene is TRBV2, the J gene TRBJ1-5, with 9 bases fitting TRBD1. In germline, CDR1 is SNHLY, CDR2 FYNNEI. Unmatched junction bases numbered 6, after V lost 10 bases and J lost 2 bases. The CDR3 runs 14 residues.

The chain couples TRBV19 to TRBJ2-5, with 7 bases identical to TRBD1. The trim removed 5 bases at V and 2 bases at J, leaving 14 bases unmatched. This CDR3 is 17 amino acids long. The germline gives CDR1 LNHDA, CDR2 SQIVND (reference sequence). The CDR3 here is CASSPRGGGPKQETQYF. The CDR3 DNA reads as TGTGCCAGTAGTCCCCGAGGGGGCGGACCCAAACAAGAGACCCAGTACTTC.

The CDR3 loop reads CASAGQDYEQYF. For the CDR3, the DNA is TGTGCCAGTGCTGGACAGGACTACGAGCAGTACTTC. V usage is TRBV12-3 or TRBV12-4 and J usage is TRBJ2-7, with 7 positions matching TRBD1. The CDR3 runs to 12 residues. The V and J ends lost 9 bases and 3 bases, in that order; junction bases with no gene match: 5.